This T cell receptor (beta chain) was identified in a study of Graves' ophthalmopathy and Graves' hyperthyroidism. Study-level points and caveats: Most expanded clonotypes from thyroid (those above 0.001 frequency) were also found in blood.

This clonotype came up many times. Its specificity is not known. Investigators amplified TCR beta CDR3 regions from RNA transcripts. Scientists carried out first-round RT-PCR using HTBI primers and then a second-round multiplex PCR. Each CDR3 protein gets one entry after TCRdb re-called the multiplex PCR reads with MiXCR. The table has hundreds of thousands of distinct CDR3 sequences, around 21% seen once. V lost 3 bases and J lost 5, with 11 bases in between. The CDR3 is 13 residues long. Germline CDR1 is LGHDT and CDR2 is YNNKEL (reference sequence). Sequenced: peripheral blood. This sequence was found in a woman aged 18-35 years with stable Graves' hyperthyroidism. The chain uses TRBV3-1 and TRBJ2-7; D is perhaps TRBD2 (5 bases). In DNA form, the CDR3 reads TGTGCCAGCAGCCAGTTCAGCGGCGACGAGCAGTACTTC. This sequence encodes CASSQFSGDEQYF.